Included here is one TCR beta chain sequence, with context. No antigen is known for it. Germline CDR1 is PRHDT and CDR2 is FYEKMQ (reference sequence). The junction had 11 bases not matched to a gene; V was cut back by 6 bases and J by 6 bases. The CDR3 extends over 16 amino acids. These data come from a study of graft-versus-host responses after intestinal transplantation. The assay was immunoSEQ multiplex PCR, and TCRdb's table has in-frame clones only and misses some. In the table there are fewer than 150,000 clones, over 85% of which are singletons. The sequencing here drew on unstimulated CD4+ T cells sorted from spleen or lymph node cells, taken before intestinal transplant. The chain recombines TRBV13 with TRBJ1-6; the match to TRBD1 covers 7 bases. This clonotype was obtained from a human donor who received an intestinal transplant. CDR3 sequence (DNA): TGTGCCAGCAGATCCTCCGGGACAGAGATTAATTCACCCCTCCACTTT. Its translation is CASRSSGTEINSPLHF.